Detailed here is one T cell receptor beta chain. Its specific antigen is unknown. No qualities accompany the bases; no much larger clone lies one base away. The receptor library was made with the immunoSEQ multiplex PCR assay. Drawn from immuneACCESS, this table holds only the in-frame rearrangements with V and J called that TCRdb kept. Clones are partly lost; checked studies trace under half to an unresolved V gene and leave the rest unexplained. The sample table lists roughly 85,000 clones, approximately 91% of them with a count of one. The top ten clones comprise approximately 2.4% of the sample. The source of the sample is a study of T cell changes during pregnancy in multiple sclerosis (dated 2019 in TCRdb). In terms of the full investigation: In women with multiple sclerosis, the researchers looked at how the T cell repertoire shifted as pregnancy progressed.

There are 12 amino acids in the CDR3, from cysteine to phenylalanine inclusive. The kept DNA is CDR3 alone, 36 bases in frame from the first base. At the junction V is shortened by 3 bases and J by 6 bases, with 8 bases in between. CDR1 and CDR2 are read off the germline V gene as LGHNA and YSLEER. The chain is assembled from TRBV4-3 and TRBJ1-2, with the D gene not confidently named. The clonotype originates from a female donor with multiple sclerosis, enrolled in a pregnancy study. Sequenced here: peripheral blood, sampled in the first trimester of pregnancy. The CDR3 here reads CASSQDGDGYTF. The sequenced DNA is TGCGCCAGCAGCCAGGACGGGGATGGCTACACCTTC.